These 23 T cell receptor beta chains were all obtained from the same sample, sequenced in a study of cytomegalovirus exposure and HLA in healthy donors. In the PCR, 60 Vbeta and 13 Jbeta primers were used. Method: immunoSEQ multiplex PCR; TCRdb's copy keeps in-frame clones and lacks some. In the table there are fewer than 100,000 clones, approximately 80% of which are singletons. Input material: PBMCs. The receptors here all came from a female donor in good health and CMV-seronegative.

The chain has TRBV29-1 and TRBJ2-7, with TRBD2 identical over 8 bases. Germline CDR1 reads SQVTM; CDR2 reads ANQGSEA. This CDR3 has 14 amino acids. V was clipped by 3 bases and J by 0 bases; unmatched bases: 4. The CDR3 is CSVDRAGGSYEQYF. The DNA for the CDR3 is TGCAGCGTTGATAGGGCGGGGGGCTCCTACGAGCAGTACTTC.

The table lists this clone with a few counts. This chain uses TRBV19 with TRBJ2-7; 7 nucleotides align to TRBD2. In germline, CDR1 is LNHDA, CDR2 SQIVND (reference sequence). Trimming cost V 4 bases and J 2 bases; bases outside gene matches: 2. The CDR3 is 13 residues long. The CDR3 protein is CASSTGLAYEQYF. The CDR3 coding sequence is TGTGCCAGTAGTACCGGACTAGCCTACGAGCAGTACTTC.

This clone was detected only a few times. The chain uses TRBV5-1 and TRBJ1-6, with D possibly being TRBD1 (6 bases). The CDR3 spans 14 residues. Germline assignment: CDR1 SGHRS and CDR2 YFSETQ. V was cut by 1 base and J by 8 bases, with 10 bases left in between. CDR3 bases: TGCGCCAGCAGCTTGTCCAGGGGAGATTCACCCCTCCACTTT. This encodes CASSLSRGDSPLHF.

This clone was found a few times. V usage is TRBV6-6 and J usage is TRBJ2-7; perhaps TRBD1 as D (6 bases). Germline V CDR1 and CDR2: MNHNY, SVGAGI (reference sequence). CDR3 length equals 13 residues. Trimming cost V 7 bases and J 1 base, with 11 bases left between them. The CDR3 region has the DNA TGTGCCAGCACTATAGGACAGTCCTACGAGCAGTACTTC. As protein: CASTIGQSYEQYF.

As DNA, the CDR3 is TGTGCCAGCAGCTTATATGGGACAAACTCTGGAAACACCATATATTTT. This gives the protein CASSLYGTNSGNTIYF. The chain couples TRBV11-2 to TRBJ1-3; D is perhaps TRBD1 (6 bases). Per germline, CDR1 SGHAT and CDR2 FQNNGV. V lost 2 bases, J lost 0 bases, and 11 bases lay in between. The CDR3 is 16 residues long. Using reference TRBV11-2 and TRBJ1-3 for the parts outside the CDR3, the full variable domain is EAGVAQSPRYKIIEKRQSVAFWCNPISGHATLYWYQQILGQGPKLLIQFQNNGVVDDSQLPKDRFSAERLKGVDSTLKIQPAKLEDSAVYLCASSLYGTNSGNTIYFGEGSWLTVV.

In its sample, this clone was seen a few times. V is TRBV25-1 and J is TRBJ2-7; possible D gene TRBD1, 5 bases. CDR3 length equals 13 residues. With 4 bases removed from V and 2 bases from J, the gap between germline ends came to 9 bases. Germline CDR1 is MGHDK and CDR2 is SYGVNS. This CDR3 reads CASSAPGPYEQYF. DNA of the CDR3: TGTGCCAGCAGTGCTCCAGGGCCCTACGAGCAGTACTTC.

The rearrangement uses TRBV5-1 and TRBJ1-2; no firm D call. The V and J ends lost 0 bases and 2 bases respectively, with 8 bases between them. In germline, CDR1 is SGHRS, CDR2 YFSETQ. The CDR3 has 14 amino acids. The CDR3: CASSLESANYGYTF. The DNA of the CDR3 is TGCGCCAGCAGCTTGGAAAGCGCAAACTATGGCTACACCTTC.

This sequence joins TRBV6-5 and TRBJ1-2; D not certain. CDR1 MNHEY and CDR2 SVGAGI come from the germline V gene. V was clipped by 2 bases and J by 1 base, with 5 bases between them. The CDR3 totals 13 residues. The CDR3 DNA sequence: TGTGCCAGCAGTTACCCTAATAACTATGGCTACACCTTC. It yields the protein CASSYPNNYGYTF.

In its sample, this clone was seen a few times. The chain links TRBV7-3 to TRBJ1-1; D is unclear. CDR1 is SGHTA, CDR2 FQGTGA, per germline. The CDR3 has 14 amino acids. V lost 5 bases and J 6 bases, leaving 16 bases between the germline ends. CDR3 nucleotides: TGTGCCAGCAGCAGCCGAGGAGGGATGGCTGAAGCTTTCTTT. Protein sequence: CASSSRGGMAEAFF.

The genes are TRBV9 and TRBJ2-1, with TRBD1 as a possible D gene (6 bases). V shed 6 bases and J shed 4 bases, with 23 bases lying between them. The CDR3 is 17 amino acids. CDR1 and CDR2 from the germline V gene are SGDLS and YYNGEE. CDR3 protein: CASTKTSRGAGYNEQFF. As DNA, the CDR3 is TGTGCCAGCACCAAGACCTCCAGGGGAGCTGGTTACAATGAGCAGTTCTTC.

About this clone: Its ends do not fully match the called genes, so a read error is possible. The chain couples TRBV6-6 to TRBJ1-2, with D tentatively TRBD1 (6 bases). The CDR3 runs 12 residues. The germline gives CDR1 MNHNY, CDR2 SVGAGI (reference sequence). The CDR3 DNA reads as TGTGCCAGTAACAGGGATGAAACCTCTTATGACTTC. Protein product: CASNRDETSYDF.

The chain recombines TRBV2 with TRBJ2-7; TRBD1 matches 7 bases. Per the germline V gene, CDR1 is SNHLY and CDR2 is FYNNEI. This CDR3 contains 13 residues. Trimming took 5 bases from V and 0 from J; bases not matched to a gene: 1. This chain's CDR3 is CASSWTGSYEQYF. The CDR3 coding sequence is TGTGCCAGCAGTTGGACAGGCTCCTACGAGCAGTACTTC.

The chain has TRBV30 and TRBJ2-3; D gene uncertain. CDR1 and CDR2 from the germline V gene are GTSNPN and SVGIG (reference sequence). The ends were cut back, 0 bases at V and 3 bases at J, with 13 bases in the middle. CDR3 size: 15 residues. CDR3 sequence (DNA): TGTGCCTGGAGTGTTTCGTTCGGGTCAACAGATACGCAGTATTTT. This gives the protein CAWSVSFGSTDTQYF.

This sequence joins TRBV15 and TRBJ2-5; 7 bases line up with TRBD2. The CDR3 is 14 residues long. Looked up from germline, CDR1 is LNHNV and CDR2 is YYDKDF (reference sequence). V gave up 1 base and J gave up 5 bases; unmatched junction bases: 4. Here the CDR3 reads CATSRGGSLETQYF. The CDR3 DNA sequence: TGTGCCACCAGCAGAGGCGGGAGCTTGGAGACCCAGTACTTC.

V is TRBV28 and J is TRBJ1-1, with 9 bases matching TRBD1. J lost 1 base, V lost 0 bases, and 9 bases had no gene match. CDR1 is MDHEN and CDR2 is SYDVKM in the germline V gene. The CDR3 is made up of 18 amino acids. The CDR3 loop reads CASSLWFGSGQGNTEAFF. In DNA, the CDR3 is TGTGCCAGCAGTTTATGGTTTGGGTCGGGACAGGGGAACACTGAAGCTTTCTTT.

The chain uses TRBV6-5 and TRBJ1-2, with 9 positions matching TRBD1. The CDR3 totals 15 residues. J gave up 4 bases and V 5 bases, and 8 bases lay outside the gene matches. Per germline, CDR1 MNHEY and CDR2 SVGAGI. The CDR3 nucleotides read TGTGCCAGCAGTCGCCAACAGGGGGCCATCTATGGCTACACCTTC. Residues: CASSRQQGAIYGYTF.

The rearrangement links TRBV7-9 to TRBJ1-5, with D possibly TRBD1 on 5 matching bases. CDR1 is SEHNR, CDR2 FQNEAQ, per germline (reference sequence). Trimming pared 4 bases from V and 6 bases from J, leaving 13 bases between. The CDR3 sequence is 14 residues long. The CDR3 reads CASSSAGGAQPQHF. In nucleotides, the CDR3 is TGTGCCAGCAGCTCCGCGGGAGGGGCTCAGCCCCAGCATTTT.

CDR3 loop: CASSHNLAGAVNTQYF. CDR3 DNA: TGTGCCAGCAGCCACAACTTAGCGGGAGCAGTGAATACGCAGTATTTT. The chain uses TRBV5-4 and TRBJ2-3, with 9 bases identical to TRBD2. V was clipped by 4 bases and J by 7 bases; unmatched bases: 13. The germline gives CDR1 SGHNT, CDR2 YYREEE (reference sequence). The CDR3 extends over 16 amino acids.

V gene TRBV7-3 combines with J gene TRBJ2-4; 16 bases are shared with TRBD2. This CDR3 contains 16 residues. The junction had 4 bases not matched to a gene; V was cut back by 5 bases and J by 6 bases. Germline values: CDR1 SGHTA, CDR2 FQGTGA. The CDR3 nucleotides read TGTGCCAGCAGCCCTGGGACTAGCGGGGGGGGAAACATTCAGTACTTC. Amino acid sequence: CASSPGTSGGGNIQYF.

The V call is TRBV5-4, the J call TRBJ2-1; 9 nucleotides agree with TRBD2. The CDR3 totals 17 residues. Germline V gene sequence: CDR1 SGHNT, CDR2 YYREEE (reference sequence). V lost 0 bases and J lost 7; bases outside the gene matches: 11. The CDR3 is CASSLGVRGGPGNEQFF. CDR3 coding DNA: TGTGCCAGCAGCTTGGGCGTGCGGGGGGGCCCTGGGAATGAGCAGTTCTTC.

V and J are TRBV6-1 and TRBJ1-1; 9 positions match TRBD1. Germline V gene lookup returns CDR1 MNHNS and CDR2 SASEGT. Trimming removed 5 bases from V and 8 bases from J; junction bases left unmatched: 6. This CDR3 region has 13 residues. The CDR3 here is CASSNRGRIEAFF. CDR3 nucleotide sequence: TGTGCCAGCAGTAACAGGGGGCGCATAGAAGCTTTCTTT.

The chain links TRBV6-1 to TRBJ1-1, with 9 positions matching TRBD1. The J segment lost 7 bases and the V segment lost 4 bases, leaving 7 bases of the junction unmatched. CDR3 size: 14 residues. Germline V gene sequence: CDR1 MNHNS, CDR2 SASEGT. The CDR3 nucleotides are TGTGCCAGCAGTGTCCGGGACAGGGCCGGTGAAGCTTTCTTT. As protein: CASSVRDRAGEAFF.

The chain has TRBV4-1 and TRBJ2-5; 7 bases fit TRBD1. The CDR3 is 15 amino acids. V lost 4 bases, J lost 2 bases, and 7 bases stayed unmatched. CDR1 is MGHRA, CDR2 YSYEKL, per germline. The CDR3 nucleotides are TGCGCCAGCAGCCTAGGACAGGCCTTACAAGAGACCCAGTACTTC. Translation gives CASSLGQALQETQYF.